The text below deals with one T cell receptor (beta chain). This table comes from immunoSEQ multiplex PCR, and its TCRdb copy is limited to in-frame clones, with some not included. The sample has about 210,000 clones, 87% seen once; the top ten hold 10%. The source of the sample is a study of blood T cell repertoires in COVID-19. As for the study in general: Acute-phase and convalescent COVID-19 samples originated in the United States, Italy and Spain.

All enrollees were about 18 to 100 years old and from 25 or so US areas. Donors were grouped by their self-reported clinical history. The V gene lost 6 bases and the J gene lost 1 base, with 9 bases spanning the gap. Germline CDR1 MDHEN, CDR2 SYDVKM. CDR3 size: 13 residues. This chain uses TRBV28 with TRBJ2-5, with D maybe TRBD2 (5 bases). Specimen: PBMCs or T cells enriched from blood (not recorded which). The TCR originated in a man aged 18 to 30 with acute COVID-19. CDR3 DNA sequence: TGTGCCAGCAGGTCGGGATTCCAAGAGACCCAGTACTTC. Protein product: CASRSGFQETQYF. Filled out from reference TRBV28 and TRBJ2-5, the complete variable domain reads DVKVTQSSRYLVKRTGEKVFLECVQDMDHENMFWYRQDPGLGLRLIYFSYDVKMKEKGDIPEGYSVSREKKERFSLILESASTNQTSMYLCASRSGFQETQYFGPGTRLLVL.